This T cell receptor beta chain was sequenced in a study of blood T cell repertoires in COVID-19. At the level of the study: PBMCs, B-cell-depleted T cells, or T cells provided the cDNA or gDNA that made up the material.

Per the authors' pipeline: Reference gene primers were amplified, and this amplification served to estimate nucleated cell counts. Here immunoSEQ multiplex PCR was the method, and the copy in TCRdb shows in-frame clones only, minus some. V and J calls and clone size are those listed in that table; D and trimming were worked out from the DNA. The sample comprises 360,000 or so clones, roughly 90% of which are singletons, and 3% to 4.5% rests with the top ten. The CDR3 runs 12 residues. Germline V lookup: CDR1 SQVTM, CDR2 ANQGSEA. The chain combines TRBV29-1 with TRBJ2-1, with 7 bases that match TRBD2. The TCR originated in a woman aged 55-70 years with COVID-19, enrolled during active disease. Sequencing input: peripheral blood. CDR3 in DNA: TGCACGGGGCGGGGGACTTACAATGAGCAGTTCTTC. Translation: CTGRGTYNEQFF.